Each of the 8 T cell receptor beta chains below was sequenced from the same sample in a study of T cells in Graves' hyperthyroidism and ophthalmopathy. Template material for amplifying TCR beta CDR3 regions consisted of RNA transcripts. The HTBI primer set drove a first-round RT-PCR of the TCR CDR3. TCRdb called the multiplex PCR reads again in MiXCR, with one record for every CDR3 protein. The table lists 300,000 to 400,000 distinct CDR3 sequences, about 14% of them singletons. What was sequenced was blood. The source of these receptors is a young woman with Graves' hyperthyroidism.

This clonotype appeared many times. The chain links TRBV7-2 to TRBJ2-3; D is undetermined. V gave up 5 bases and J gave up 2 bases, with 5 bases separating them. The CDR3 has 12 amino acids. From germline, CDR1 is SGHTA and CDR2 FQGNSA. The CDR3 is CASSIATDTQYF. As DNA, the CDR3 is TGTGCCAGCAGCATCGCCACAGATACGCAGTATTTT. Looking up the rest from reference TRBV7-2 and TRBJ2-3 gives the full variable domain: GAGVSQSPSNKVTEKGKDVELRCDPISGHTALYWYRQSLGQGLEFLIYFQGNSAPDKSGLPSDRFSAERTGGSVSTLTIQRTQQEDSAVYLCASSIATDTQYFGPGTRLTVL.

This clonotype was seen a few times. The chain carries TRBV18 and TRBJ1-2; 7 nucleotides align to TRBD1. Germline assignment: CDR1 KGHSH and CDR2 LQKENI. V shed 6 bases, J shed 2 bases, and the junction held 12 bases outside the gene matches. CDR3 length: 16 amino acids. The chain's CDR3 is CASSRQLTGENYGYTF. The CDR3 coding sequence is TGTGCCAGCTCGCGACAACTAACAGGGGAAAACTATGGCTACACCTTC.

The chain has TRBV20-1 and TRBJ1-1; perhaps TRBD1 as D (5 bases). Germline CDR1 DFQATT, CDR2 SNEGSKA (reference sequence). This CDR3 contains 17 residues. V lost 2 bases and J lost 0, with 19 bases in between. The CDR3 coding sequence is TGCAGTGCTAGACAGGGACCTGGAAGGTGGATGAACACTGAAGCTTTCTTT. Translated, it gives CSARQGPGRWMNTEAFF.

The CDR3 bases are TGTGCCTGGATCCGGGGGCGCACTGAAGCTTTCTTT. This sequence encodes CAWIRGRTEAFF. V is TRBV30 and J is TRBJ1-1; tentatively, D is TRBD1 (6 bases). CDR1 and CDR2 (germline): GTSNPN, SVGIG (reference sequence). V lost 4 bases and J lost 4, with 10 bases in between. CDR3 length: 12 amino acids.

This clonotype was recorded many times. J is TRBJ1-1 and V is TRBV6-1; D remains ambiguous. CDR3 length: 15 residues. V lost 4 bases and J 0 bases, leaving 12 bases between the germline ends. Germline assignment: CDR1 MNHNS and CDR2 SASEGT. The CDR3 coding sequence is TGTGCCAGCAGTGCCTCCCCTTATATGAACACTGAAGCTTTCTTT. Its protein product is CASSASPYMNTEAFF.

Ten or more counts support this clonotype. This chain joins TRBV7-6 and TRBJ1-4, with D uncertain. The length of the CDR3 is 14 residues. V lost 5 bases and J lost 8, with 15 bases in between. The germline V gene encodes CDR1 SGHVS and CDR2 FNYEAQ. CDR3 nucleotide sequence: TGTGCCAGCAGCCTCCGAGGGCGGGAGGAAAAACTGTTTTTT. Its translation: CASSLRGREEKLFF.

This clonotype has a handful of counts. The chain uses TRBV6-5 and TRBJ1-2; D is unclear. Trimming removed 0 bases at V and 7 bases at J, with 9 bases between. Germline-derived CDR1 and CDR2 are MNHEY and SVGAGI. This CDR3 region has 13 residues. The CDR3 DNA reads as TGTGCCAGCAGTTACTCGAGGAGTCTTGGCTACACCTTC. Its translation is CASSYSRSLGYTF.

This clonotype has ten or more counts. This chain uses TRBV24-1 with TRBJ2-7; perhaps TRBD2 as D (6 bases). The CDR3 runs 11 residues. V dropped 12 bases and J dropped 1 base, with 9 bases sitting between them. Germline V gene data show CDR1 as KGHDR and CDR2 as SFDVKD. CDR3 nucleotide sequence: TGTGCCGCCGGGACTTCCTACGAGCAGTACTTC. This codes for CAAGTSYEQYF.